This TCR beta chain was captured in a study of blood T cell repertoires in COVID-19. The wider study: The study drew acute and convalescent COVID-19 samples from the United States, Italy and Spain.

The CDR3 spans 14 residues. The ends were cut back, 1 base at V and 5 bases at J, with 9 bases in the middle. Germline CDR1 and CDR2: SGHRS and YFSETQ. Original data processing: Estimation of nucleated cell counts relied on the amplification of reference gene primers. Sequencing was performed with immunoSEQ multiplex PCR; in TCRdb, only in-frame clones are kept and a portion is missing. V, J and clone size are those of that table, while D and trimming were read from the DNA. The data contain approximately 80,000 clones, under 85% of them singletons. This clone occurred once. This receptor was obtained from a woman aged 70-85 years with acute or convalescent COVID-19. The sample consisted of peripheral blood. This chain uses TRBV5-1 with TRBJ1-4, with D possibly matching TRBD1 (5 bases). The CDR3 sequence is CASSLRQPNEKLFF. The CDR3 bases are TGCGCCAGCAGCTTGAGACAGCCAAATGAAAAACTGTTTTTT.